A selection of T cell receptor beta chains follows, all from one sample in a study of identical twins. TCRdb reprocessed the 5' RACE reads via MiXCR and lists one record per CDR3 protein. Here the sample spans about 450,000 distinct CDR3 sequences, approximately 17% being singletons. Sequencing used naive T cells sorted from blood. The receptors stem from a man in his fifties or sixties in good health. The CDR3 runs from the conserved cysteine through the conserved F or W. Fields, in order: D gene, V gene, clone size, J gene, CDR3 DNA, CDR3 protein. A D gene is named only where the DNA matches it firmly. Size is omitted from some rows. Given values are once, few, many or a class for expanded clones.

>TRBD2|TRBV6-4|many|TRBJ2-1
TGTGCCAGCAGTGATAAGGGCGGGCGGGGGTCCCAGCAGTTCTTC
CASSDKGGRGSQQFF
>TRBD1|TRBV28|-|TRBJ2-1
TGTGCCAGCACTCCCGGTATGGGACAGGGCTCCTACAATGAGCAGTTCTTC
CASTPGMGQGSYNEQFF
>TRBD1|TRBV5-1|few|TRBJ1-4
TGCGCCAGCAGCTTGGCTGGCACAGGGGGAGAAAAACTGTTTTTT
CASSLAGTGGEKLFF
>TRBD1|TRBV25-1|few|TRBJ1-5
TGTGCCAGCAGGCTTCTCCGGGACAGACAGAGCAATCAGCCCCAGCATTTT
CASRLLRDRQSNQPQHF
>-|TRBV5-5|many|TRBJ1-5
TGTGCCAGCAGTTTTTTGTCGGGGGATAGCAATCAGCCCCAGCATTTT
CASSFLSGDSNQPQHF
>-|TRBV9|few|TRBJ2-5
TGTGCCAGCACCGATGGGTACCAAGAGACCCAGTACTTC
CASTDGYQETQYF
>-|TRBV29-1|-|TRBJ2-1
TGCAGCGTGGAGACCGGGGAGAGGAATGAGCAGTTCTTC
CSVETGERNEQFF
>-|TRBV11-2|few|TRBJ2-7
TGTGCCAGCAGCTTAGGCCCGGTAGACGAGCAGTACTTC
CASSLGPVDEQYF
>-|TRBV6-2/TRBV6-3|once|TRBJ2-5
TGTGCCAGCAGTTCCCTCGGGGGTGAAGAGACCCAGTACTTC
CASSSLGGEETQYF
>-|TRBV15|-|TRBJ2-4
TGTGCCACCAGCAGAGAGTCGAGGGCGGCCGACAGACTAGCCAAAAACATTCAGTACTTC
CATSRESRAADRLAKNIQYF
>-|TRBV9|-|TRBJ2-6
TGTGCCAGCAGCGTAGGGATCGGTTTCTCTGGGGCCAACGTCCTGACTTTC
CASSVGIGFSGANVLTF
>-|TRBV5-1|-|TRBJ2-3
TGCGCCAGCAGCTTGGCTATTGGATCGGGCTCAGATACGCAGTATTTT
CASSLAIGSGSDTQYF
>-|TRBV9|many|TRBJ2-2
TGTGCCAGCAGCGTAGCGCAGGGAGGCGCCGGGGAGCTGTTTTTT
CASSVAQGGAGELFF
>TRBD2|TRBV6-5|-|TRBJ2-3
TGTGCCAGCAGTCTACTAGCGGGGTGGGATACGCAGTATTTT
CASSLLAGWDTQYF
>-|TRBV6-2/TRBV6-3|-|TRBJ1-2
TGTGCCAGCAGTCTAAGCGACGGCTATGGCTACACCTTC
CASSLSDGYGYTF
>TRBD2|TRBV20-1|-|TRBJ2-2
TGCAGTGCTAGAGACCCGAGGCTAGCGGACAACACCGGGGAGCTGTTTTTT
CSARDPRLADNTGELFF
>-|TRBV6-2/TRBV6-3|few|TRBJ1-5
TGTGCCAGCAGTAACGGAAGGGCGCCCCAGCATTTT
CASSNGRAPQHF
>-|TRBV12-3/TRBV12-4|few|TRBJ1-3
TGTGCCAGCAGTTTATCTCCAGTCCGGTCTGGAAACACCATATATTTT
CASSLSPVRSGNTIYF
>TRBD2|TRBV20-1|few|TRBJ2-7
TGCAGTGCTACAACCGGGACTAGCGGGGGGGTATACGAGCAGTACTTC
CSATTGTSGGVYEQYF
>-|TRBV4-1|few|TRBJ2-2
TGCGCCAGCAGCCACACCGCCGGGGAGCTGTTTTTT
CASSHTAGELFF
>TRBD2|TRBV20-1|many|TRBJ2-5
TGCAGTGCTGGAGTGCTAGCGGGCAGAGAGACCCAGTACTTC
CSAGVLAGRETQYF
>-|TRBV15|many|TRBJ1-2
TGTGCCACCAGCAGGACACCAGGTTCCAGCTATGGCTACACCTTC
CATSRTPGSSYGYTF
>-|TRBV6-5|few|TRBJ2-1
TGTGCCAGCGGTTCGATAACAATAGGCTCCTACAATGAGCAGTTCTTC
CASGSITIGSYNEQFF
>TRBD1|TRBV5-5|-|TRBJ1-1
TGTGCCAGCAGCTGGGGGACAGTTGCTGAAGCTTTCTTT
CASSWGTVAEAFF
>-|TRBV29-1|many|TRBJ2-7
TGCAGCGTTGAACGAGACAGCACCTACGAGCAGTACTTC
CSVERDSTYEQYF
>TRBD2|TRBV12-3/TRBV12-4|many|TRBJ2-3
TGTGCCAGCAGACGTACTAGCGGGGGGCCCGGGAGCACAGATACGCAGTATTTT
CASRRTSGGPGSTDTQYF
>-|TRBV9|-|TRBJ2-7
TGTGCCAGCAGCGTAGGATCCGTGGCATATTCCTACGAGCAGTACTTC
CASSVGSVAYSYEQYF
>TRBD2|TRBV20-1|many|TRBJ2-1
TGCAGTGCCCCTAGCGGGAGCTCCTACAATGAGCAGTTCTTC
CSAPSGSSYNEQFF
>-|TRBV7-8|once|TRBJ2-1
TGTGCCAGCAGCTTCCTTAGACGCTCCAATGAGCAGTTCTTC
CASSFLRRSNEQFF
>TRBD1|TRBV4-1|-|TRBJ1-6
TGCGCCAGCAGCCAAGAGAGGGACAGATATAATTCACCCCTCCACTTT
CASSQERDRYNSPLHF
>TRBD2|TRBV6-1|few|TRBJ2-1
TGTGCCAGCACCAGAGAGTTTAGCGGGAGTTACAATGAGCAGTTCTTC
CASTREFSGSYNEQFF
>TRBD1|TRBV6-2/TRBV6-3|many|TRBJ2-2
TGTGCCAGCGGACAGGGAGACACCGGGGAGCTGTTTTTT
CASGQGDTGELFF
>-|TRBV11-2|-|TRBJ2-1
TGTGCCAGCAGCTCTTTGGGGGTAGTCCCCAACTACAATGAGCAGTTCTTC
CASSSLGVVPNYNEQFF
>-|TRBV20-1|many|TRBJ2-5
TGCAGTGCTAGCCCGGGGGCGGGGGAGACCCAGTACTTC
CSASPGAGETQYF
>-|TRBV12-3/TRBV12-4|-|TRBJ2-7
TGTGCCAGCAGTTTATACGGTGGGGCCCACGAGCAGTACTTC
CASSLYGGAHEQYF
>-|TRBV24-1|few|TRBJ2-3
TGTGCCACCAGTGATTTGGAACTTGGCGCAGATACGCAGTATTTT
CATSDLELGADTQYF
>-|TRBV20-1|many|TRBJ2-5
TGCAGTGCTACCTCCGGGCCCCGAGAGACCCAGTACTTC
CSATSGPRETQYF
>-|TRBV6-2/TRBV6-3|many|TRBJ2-5
TGTGCCAGCAGTTACTTTGGGGCCTCCCAAGAGACCCAGTACTTC
CASSYFGASQETQYF
>TRBD2|TRBV11-1|-|TRBJ2-1
TGTGCCAGCAGCTTTATTGTCGGGCGGGAGGGTGAGCAGTTCTTC
CASSFIVGREGEQFF
>TRBD1|TRBV6-1|many|TRBJ1-5
TGTGCCAGCAGTGTTGGACAGGCAAGCAATCAGCCCCAGCATTTT
CASSVGQASNQPQHF
>TRBD2|TRBV6-1|few|TRBJ2-1
TGTGCCAGCAGCCGGCCGAAGCGGGGGGGTAACTCCTACAATGAGCAGTTCTTC
CASSRPKRGGNSYNEQFF
>TRBD2|TRBV5-8|few|TRBJ2-1
TGTGCCAGCAGCCCGGGACTAGCGGGGGGCCTTACCGGGGAGCAGTTCTTC
CASSPGLAGGLTGEQFF
>TRBD1|TRBV20-1|many|TRBJ2-1
TGCAGTGCCAGTACCGGGACAGGGGGCAGGGGTGAGCAGTTCTTC
CSASTGTGGRGEQFF
>-|TRBV18|-|TRBJ2-5
TGTGCCAGCTCACCTTCACTGCCGCCGCAAGAGACCCAGTACTTC
CASSPSLPPQETQYF
>TRBD1|TRBV18|-|TRBJ2-2
TGTGCCAGCTCACCGTACAGGGGGTTCACCGGGGAGCTGTTTTTT
CASSPYRGFTGELFF
>-|TRBV5-1|few|TRBJ1-3
TGCGCCAGCAGCTTCCGCCCGGGCGATCCTGGAAACACCATATATTTT
CASSFRPGDPGNTIYF
>-|TRBV2|-|TRBJ1-2
TGTGCCAGCTCCCTAGAAGCAGGGGCCTATGGCTACACCTTC
CASSLEAGAYGYTF
>-|TRBV20-1|many|TRBJ1-1
TGCAGTGCTAGGTCTGGGAACACTGAAGCTTTCTTT
CSARSGNTEAFF
>TRBD2|TRBV20-1|-|TRBJ2-1
TGCAGTGCTAGAGTACTAGCGACTGATAGCTCCTACAATGAGCAGTTCTTC
CSARVLATDSSYNEQFF
>TRBD2|TRBV7-2|few|TRBJ2-7
TGTGCCAGCAGCCCACCGGGGGGAATGGGGTACGAGCAGTACTTC
CASSPPGGMGYEQYF
>-|TRBV4-3|many|TRBJ1-1
TGCGCCAGCAGCCATGTCCCTAACACTGAAGCTTTCTTT
CASSHVPNTEAFF
>TRBD2|TRBV7-9|many|TRBJ2-1
TGTGCCAGCAGCTCGACTAGCGGGAGGGCCGGGGCCAATGAGCAGTTCTTC
CASSSTSGRAGANEQFF
>TRBD2|TRBV20-1|few|TRBJ2-1
TGCAGTGCCTATGGCGGGGGACTAGCGAATGAGCAGTTCTTC
CSAYGGGLANEQFF